Detailed here is one T cell receptor beta chain. The clone's antigen remains unknown. No much larger clone exists at a distance of one base, and base qualities are not known. PBMCs were isolated by Ficoll-Paque density gradient centrifugation. These reads were obtained on an Illumina NovaSeq 6000. cDNA libraries for TCRalpha and TCRbeta were prepared by 5'RACE using constant-segment primers, with sample barcodes and unique molecular identifiers added. RNA was extracted from every sample with Trizol reagent. The libraries were amplified in two PCR steps, and the second step added a second sample barcode and Illumina TruSeq adapters. Sequencing of the libraries was done on an Illumina NovaSeq, producing 2 x 150 bp paired-end reads. As for the original processing: Reads were demultiplexed and collapsed into UMI-guided consensus sequences with migec v1.2.7. Using mixcr v2.1.11, UMI consensuses were aligned to TRA and TRB V and J templates and then assembled into clonotypes. Clonotypes were classified as expanded or contracted when called significant by both edgeR and NoisET, with noise models trained on biological replicates. For edgeR calls, the cutoffs were a false discovery rate-adjusted p below 0.01 and a log2 fold-change threshold of 1. As an exploratory analysis of dynamics, max-normalized trajectories of the 1000 most abundant clonotypes were examined by PCA with hierarchical clustering. Separately sequenced CD4+ and CD8+ repertoires were used to assign a CD4 or CD8 phenotype to each responding clone. In-frame beta chains were kept once TCRdb had trimmed the public reads at Q25 with fastp and called clones with MiXCR. Every distinct CDR3 protein forms one entry, paired with its most common genes and DNA. These V and J calls rely on TCRdb rather than the paper's analysis. The sample table holds some 350,000 distinct CDR3 sequences, of which more than 15% were seen once. The ten largest clones take up 20% to 25% of the sample.

The sample comes from a study of T-cell memory formation after mild COVID-19 (dated by TCRdb to the early 2020s). Notes on the research overall: TCR sequence clusters from the two donors were found to be largely donor specific. Two young, previously healthy adult volunteers, one female and one male, were included in the cohort. T-cell clones expanding and contracting after mild COVID-19 in a couple of donors were tracked by longitudinal TCRalpha and TCRbeta repertoire sequencing. Study-wide findings and limitations: Some responding clones were detected in pre-infection memory, which suggested that pre-existing cross-reactive memory T cells had joined the SARS-CoV-2 response. SARS-CoV-2 specificity of the second-wave clones peaking on day 37 was not confirmed. Contracting CD4+ clones were located mainly in the CM and EM memory subsets, whereas CD8+ clones were found to be enriched in EMRA. The study included only a couple of mild cases, and larger cohorts that include severe cases with pre-infection samples were judged to be necessary. Balanced CD4/CD8 phenotypes were observed for clones contracting from day 15 to 85, whereas a bias towards CD4+ was observed for a second wave of clones expanding from day 15 to 37.

Reading from cysteine to phenylalanine, the CDR3 counts 17 amino acids. The read is trimmed to its CDR3 DNA, 51 bases read in frame from base 1. Sequences MNHNS (CDR1) and SASEGT (CDR2) are obtained from the germline V gene. V was cut back by 2 bases and J by 1 base, leaving a gap of 17 bases between them. Sequenced input: PBMCs or a T cell subset sorted from them (not recorded which). The TCR sequence derives from a man in his late teens or twenties who had mild COVID-19 (a few samples of this study predate the infection). The sample titles of this study are shuffled in the database, so cell type and time point are left out; the donor was told from shared clones. The chain links TRBV6-1 with TRBJ1-1; TRBD1 is possibly the D segment (6 matching bases). This receptor carries the CDR3 CASSETLSGTKNTEAFF. The nucleotides read TGTGCCAGCAGTGAAACCCTATCCGGGACAAAGAACACTGAAGCTTTCTTT.